A selection of T cell receptor beta chains follows, all from one sample in a study of T cell repertoires in cytomegalovirus infection. These receptors have no identified antigens. TCRdb analysed the reads with MiXCR anew, one entry per CDR3 protein. The data hold 50,000 or so distinct CDR3 sequences, with about 20% observed a single time. Sequencing input: PBMCs, sequenced either directly or after in vitro stimulation (not recorded which). The receptors stem from a human donor in good health (CMV status not recorded). Some clones in this sample may be carry-over from other donors' samples. Both conserved end residues are part of each CDR3. D genes are given only for firm matches. Expanded clones are given a class, and other clones once, few, many or no size at all.

abundance: many; d_gene: -; j_gene: TRBJ1-1; v_gene: TRBV5-1; CDR3aa: CASSLDGSYTEAFF; CDR3nt: TGCGCCAGCAGCTTGGACGGCAGCTACACTGAAGCTTTCTTT
abundance: -; d_gene: -; j_gene: TRBJ2-5; v_gene: TRBV7-2; CDR3aa: CASSERWRPPGETQYF; CDR3nt: TGTGCCAGCAGCGAACGGTGGAGGCCCCCCGGAGAGACCCAGTACTTC
abundance: many; d_gene: -; j_gene: TRBJ2-2; v_gene: TRBV7-8; CDR3aa: CASSLAENTGELFF; CDR3nt: TGTGCCAGCAGCTTAGCGGAGAACACCGGGGAGCTGTTTTTT
abundance: few; d_gene: -; j_gene: TRBJ2-7; v_gene: TRBV5-1; CDR3aa: CASSLAMGRYEQYF; CDR3nt: TGCGCCAGCAGCTTAGCAATGGGACGGTACGAGCAGTACTTC
abundance: -; d_gene: TRBD1; j_gene: TRBJ1-2; v_gene: TRBV6-6; CDR3aa: CASTDRGYGYTF; CDR3nt: TGTGCCAGTACGGACAGGGGATATGGCTACACCTTC
abundance: -; d_gene: -; j_gene: TRBJ1-2; v_gene: TRBV10-3; CDR3aa: CAISSRETYGYTF; CDR3nt: TGTGCCATCAGTAGCCGGGAGACCTATGGCTACACCTTC
abundance: few; d_gene: TRBD1; j_gene: TRBJ1-5; v_gene: TRBV19; CDR3aa: CASSTTGFTQPQHF; CDR3nt: TGTGCCAGTAGTACGACAGGGTTTACCCAGCCCCAGCATTTT
abundance: few; d_gene: -; j_gene: TRBJ2-7; v_gene: TRBV5-1; CDR3aa: CASSLEGRKKVYEQYF; CDR3nt: TGCGCCAGCAGCTTGGAGGGCAGAAAGAAGGTTTACGAGCAGTACTTC
abundance: few; d_gene: -; j_gene: TRBJ2-3; v_gene: TRBV7-9; CDR3aa: CASSLLLGQYF; CDR3nt: TGTGCCAGCAGCTTACTCCTTGGGCAGTATTTT
abundance: -; d_gene: TRBD1; j_gene: TRBJ1-5; v_gene: TRBV20-1; CDR3aa: CSAWTGRSQHF; CDR3nt: TGCAGTGCATGGACAGGGCGGTCCCAGCATTTT
abundance: many; d_gene: TRBD2; j_gene: TRBJ2-7; v_gene: TRBV5-6; CDR3aa: CASSAGTRGEQYF; CDR3nt: TGTGCCAGCAGCGCCGGGACTAGAGGCGAGCAGTACTTC
abundance: few; d_gene: TRBD1; j_gene: TRBJ2-1; v_gene: TRBV4-3; CDR3aa: CASSHQTGYHEQFF; CDR3nt: TGCGCCAGCAGCCACCAGACAGGGTACCATGAGCAGTTCTTC
abundance: many; d_gene: TRBD2; j_gene: TRBJ2-1; v_gene: TRBV7-2; CDR3aa: CASSLAGRGYNEQFF; CDR3nt: TGTGCCAGCAGTTTAGCCGGGAGGGGGTACAATGAGCAGTTCTTC
abundance: -; d_gene: TRBD1; j_gene: TRBJ2-7; v_gene: TRBV6-5; CDR3aa: CASRRQGSNFYEQYF; CDR3nt: TGTGCCAGCAGGAGACAGGGGTCGAATTTCTACGAGCAGTACTTC
abundance: many; d_gene: -; j_gene: TRBJ2-2; v_gene: TRBV7-2; CDR3aa: CASAQLLGNTGELFF; CDR3nt: TGTGCCAGCGCCCAGTTACTAGGGAACACCGGGGAGCTGTTTTTT
abundance: many; d_gene: TRBD1; j_gene: TRBJ2-3; v_gene: TRBV7-2; CDR3aa: CASSSQTGVWRTDTQYF; CDR3nt: TGTGCCAGCAGCTCTCAGACAGGGGTCTGGAGAACAGATACGCAGTATTTT
abundance: few; d_gene: -; j_gene: TRBJ2-7; v_gene: TRBV11-2; CDR3aa: CASSPEQVRGYEQYF; CDR3nt: TGTGCCAGCAGCCCTGAGCAGGTCAGGGGCTACGAGCAGTACTTC
abundance: many; d_gene: -; j_gene: TRBJ2-5; v_gene: TRBV7-6; CDR3aa: CASSRPQEGEGTEETQYF; CDR3nt: TGTGCCAGCAGCAGACCCCAAGAGGGAGAGGGGACGGAAGAGACCCAGTACTTC
abundance: many; d_gene: -; j_gene: TRBJ2-2; v_gene: TRBV12-3/TRBV12-4; CDR3aa: CASSLALTGELFF; CDR3nt: TGTGCCAGCAGTTTAGCCCTGACCGGGGAGCTGTTTTTT
abundance: many; d_gene: -; j_gene: TRBJ1-1; v_gene: TRBV7-8; CDR3aa: CASSLFFPAGVNTEAFF; CDR3nt: TGTGCCAGCAGCTTATTTTTTCCGGCCGGGGTCAACACTGAAGCTTTCTTT
abundance: few; d_gene: TRBD1; j_gene: TRBJ2-2; v_gene: TRBV6-1; CDR3aa: CASSGSRDRTGELFF; CDR3nt: TGTGCCAGCAGTGGCTCCCGGGACAGGACCGGGGAGCTGTTTTTT
abundance: -; d_gene: -; j_gene: TRBJ1-5; v_gene: TRBV14; CDR3aa: CAIHPDDPPRQFNQPQHF; CDR3nt: TGTGCCATACATCCGGACGATCCTCCAAGACAGTTCAATCAGCCCCAGCATTTT
abundance: few; d_gene: -; j_gene: TRBJ1-4; v_gene: TRBV20-1; CDR3aa: CSAASRSEKLFF; CDR3nt: TGCAGTGCCGCCTCGAGATCGGAAAAACTGTTTTTT
abundance: many; d_gene: -; j_gene: TRBJ2-1; v_gene: TRBV12-3/TRBV12-4; CDR3aa: CASTWGFSYNEQFF; CDR3nt: TGTGCCAGCACCTGGGGTTTCTCCTACAATGAGCAGTTCTTC
abundance: few; d_gene: -; j_gene: TRBJ1-4; v_gene: TRBV7-8; CDR3aa: CASSLGWQREKLFF; CDR3nt: TGTGCCAGCAGCTTAGGTTGGCAGCGCGAAAAACTGTTTTTT
abundance: -; d_gene: -; j_gene: TRBJ2-5; v_gene: TRBV24-1; CDR3aa: CATSDPAGGGETQYF; CDR3nt: TGTGCCACCAGTGACCCGGCAGGGGGAGGGGAGACCCAGTACTTC
abundance: -; d_gene: -; j_gene: TRBJ1-1; v_gene: TRBV29-1; CDR3aa: CSAASPEAFF; CDR3nt: TGCAGCGCCGCCAGCCCTGAAGCTTTCTTT
abundance: many; d_gene: TRBD1; j_gene: TRBJ2-5; v_gene: TRBV6-1; CDR3aa: CASGTARTQYF; CDR3nt: TGTGCCAGCGGGACAGCCCGGACCCAGTACTTC
abundance: many; d_gene: -; j_gene: TRBJ2-1; v_gene: TRBV11-2; CDR3aa: CASSLEYGEQFF; CDR3nt: TGTGCCAGCAGCTTAGAGTACGGTGAGCAGTTCTTC
abundance: -; d_gene: -; j_gene: TRBJ1-1; v_gene: TRBV4-1; CDR3aa: CASSPGFTEAFF; CDR3nt: TGCGCCAGCAGCCCAGGGTTCACTGAAGCTTTCTTT
abundance: few; d_gene: -; j_gene: TRBJ2-7; v_gene: TRBV5-5; CDR3aa: CASSLEAAYEQYF; CDR3nt: TGTGCCAGCAGCTTGGAAGCTGCCTACGAGCAGTACTTC
abundance: -; d_gene: -; j_gene: TRBJ2-5; v_gene: TRBV7-7; CDR3aa: CASSLGTVETQYF; CDR3nt: TGTGCCAGCAGCTTAGGGACGGTAGAGACCCAGTACTTC
abundance: -; d_gene: -; j_gene: TRBJ2-3; v_gene: TRBV25-1; CDR3aa: CASSRRAGGLSTDTQYF; CDR3nt: TGTGCCAGCAGTCGAAGGGCCGGTGGACTGTCCACAGATACGCAGTATTTT
abundance: few; d_gene: TRBD2; j_gene: TRBJ2-5; v_gene: TRBV6-2/TRBV6-3; CDR3aa: CASSPQLAGGETQYF; CDR3nt: TGTGCCAGCAGTCCTCAACTAGCGGGAGGGGAGACCCAGTACTTC
abundance: many; d_gene: -; j_gene: TRBJ2-7; v_gene: TRBV12-3/TRBV12-4; CDR3aa: CASSSPGRLREQYF; CDR3nt: TGTGCCAGCAGTTCACCGGGACGGCTCCGCGAGCAGTACTTC
abundance: many; d_gene: -; j_gene: TRBJ1-5; v_gene: TRBV6-5; CDR3aa: CASSHGAQPQHF; CDR3nt: TGTGCCAGCAGCCACGGCGCCCAGCCCCAGCATTTT
abundance: -; d_gene: TRBD1; j_gene: TRBJ1-6; v_gene: TRBV28; CDR3aa: CASSAGGSPLHF; CDR3nt: TGTGCCAGCAGTGCAGGGGGGTCACCCCTCCACTTT
abundance: many; d_gene: -; j_gene: TRBJ1-2; v_gene: TRBV12-3/TRBV12-4; CDR3aa: CASSLQGLYGYTF; CDR3nt: TGTGCCAGCAGTTTACAGGGGCTCTATGGCTACACCTTC
abundance: -; d_gene: -; j_gene: TRBJ2-5; v_gene: TRBV7-9; CDR3aa: CASIAGANQETQYF; CDR3nt: TGTGCCAGCATAGCTGGGGCGAACCAAGAGACCCAGTACTTC
abundance: many; d_gene: -; j_gene: TRBJ1-1; v_gene: TRBV12-3/TRBV12-4; CDR3aa: CASRPEPGDTEAFF; CDR3nt: TGTGCCAGCAGGCCCGAACCAGGGGACACTGAAGCTTTCTTT
abundance: -; d_gene: TRBD2; j_gene: TRBJ2-1; v_gene: TRBV5-1; CDR3aa: CASSSGTSGANEQFF; CDR3nt: TGCGCCAGCAGCAGCGGGACTAGCGGGGCTAATGAGCAGTTCTTC
abundance: -; d_gene: TRBD2; j_gene: TRBJ2-7; v_gene: TRBV6-5; CDR3aa: CASATLAGGSYEQYF; CDR3nt: TGTGCCAGCGCCACTCTAGCGGGAGGTTCCTACGAGCAGTACTTC
abundance: many; d_gene: -; j_gene: TRBJ2-7; v_gene: TRBV4-1; CDR3aa: CASSQDNREDEQYF; CDR3nt: TGCGCCAGCAGCCAAGATAACAGGGAAGACGAGCAGTACTTC
abundance: many; d_gene: -; j_gene: TRBJ1-2; v_gene: TRBV25-1; CDR3aa: CATQAGKWNYGYTF; CDR3nt: TGTGCCACCCAAGCAGGGAAGTGGAACTATGGCTACACCTTC
abundance: few; d_gene: -; j_gene: TRBJ2-5; v_gene: TRBV9; CDR3aa: CASSVVHGETQYF; CDR3nt: TGTGCCAGCAGCGTTGTTCATGGGGAGACCCAGTACTTC
abundance: medium-sized; d_gene: -; j_gene: TRBJ2-7; v_gene: TRBV7-9; CDR3aa: CASSFRETYEQYF; CDR3nt: TGTGCCAGCAGCTTCAGGGAAACCTACGAGCAGTACTTC
abundance: -; d_gene: -; j_gene: TRBJ2-6; v_gene: TRBV6-2/TRBV6-3; CDR3aa: CASSYNFRFSGANVLTF; CDR3nt: TGTGCCAGCAGTTACAACTTTCGGTTCTCTGGGGCCAACGTCCTGACTTTC
abundance: many; d_gene: TRBD2; j_gene: TRBJ2-1; v_gene: TRBV11-2; CDR3aa: CASSLGTSGSNEQFF; CDR3nt: TGTGCCAGCAGCTTAGGGACTAGCGGGAGTAATGAGCAGTTCTTC
abundance: many; d_gene: -; j_gene: TRBJ2-5; v_gene: TRBV18; CDR3aa: CASSPPARETQYF; CDR3nt: TGTGCCAGCTCACCACCGGCCAGAGAGACCCAGTACTTC
abundance: -; d_gene: -; j_gene: TRBJ2-5; v_gene: TRBV29-1; CDR3aa: CSVEGASRGTQYF; CDR3nt: TGCAGCGTTGAAGGAGCCTCGAGGGGGACCCAGTACTTC